This record covers a single TCR beta chain. In the same sample, other DNA sequences code for this CDR3. At deep level, the assay was performed. The data were produced by immunoSEQ multiplex PCR, yet TCRdb's version contains in-frame clones alone and is incomplete. The repertoire holds about 2 million clones, with 85% to 95% as singletons. This sample was included in a study of shared clonotypes between healthy human individuals. CD8 cells classed as naive were CD45RO-negative and positively selected for CCR7, excluding terminally differentiated effector memory CD45RA+ cells. Germline loops: CDR1 SGHDT, CDR2 YYEEEE. Unmatched junction bases numbered 4, after V lost 4 bases and J lost 3 bases. The CDR3 covers 13 residues.

The chain couples TRBV5-6 to TRBJ2-7; 7 bases agree with TRBD1. Sequenced sample: naive CD8+ T cells sorted from blood. The clonotype comes from a young man in good health. The CDR3 DNA is TGTGCCAGCAGCCCGGGACAGAGCTACGAGCAGTACTTC. Translation: CASSPGQSYEQYF.